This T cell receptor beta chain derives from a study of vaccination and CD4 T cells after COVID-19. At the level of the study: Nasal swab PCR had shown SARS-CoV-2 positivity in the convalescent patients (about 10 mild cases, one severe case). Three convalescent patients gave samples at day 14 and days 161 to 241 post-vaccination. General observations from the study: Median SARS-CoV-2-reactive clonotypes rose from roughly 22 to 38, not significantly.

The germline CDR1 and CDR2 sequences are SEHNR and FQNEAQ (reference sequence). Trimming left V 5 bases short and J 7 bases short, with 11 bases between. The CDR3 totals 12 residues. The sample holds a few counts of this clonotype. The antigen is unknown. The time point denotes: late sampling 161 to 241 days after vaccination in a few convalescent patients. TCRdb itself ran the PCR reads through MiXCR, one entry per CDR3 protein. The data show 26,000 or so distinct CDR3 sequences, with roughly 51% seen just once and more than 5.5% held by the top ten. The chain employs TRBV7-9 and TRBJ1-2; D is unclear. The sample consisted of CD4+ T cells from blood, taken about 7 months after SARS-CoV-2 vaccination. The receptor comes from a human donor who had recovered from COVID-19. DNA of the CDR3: TGTGCCAGCAGCCCAAGCGGAGGTGGCTACACCTTC. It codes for CASSPSGGGYTF.